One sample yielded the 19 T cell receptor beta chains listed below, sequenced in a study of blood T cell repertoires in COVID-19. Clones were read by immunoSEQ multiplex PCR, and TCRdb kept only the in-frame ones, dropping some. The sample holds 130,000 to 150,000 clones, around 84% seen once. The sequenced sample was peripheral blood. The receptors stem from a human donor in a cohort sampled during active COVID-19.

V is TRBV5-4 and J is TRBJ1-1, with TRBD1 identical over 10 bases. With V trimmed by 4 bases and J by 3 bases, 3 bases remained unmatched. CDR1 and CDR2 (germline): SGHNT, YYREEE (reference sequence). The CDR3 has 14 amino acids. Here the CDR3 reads CASSAGQGYTEAFF. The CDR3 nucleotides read TGTGCCAGCAGCGCGGGACAGGGGTACACTGAAGCTTTCTTT.

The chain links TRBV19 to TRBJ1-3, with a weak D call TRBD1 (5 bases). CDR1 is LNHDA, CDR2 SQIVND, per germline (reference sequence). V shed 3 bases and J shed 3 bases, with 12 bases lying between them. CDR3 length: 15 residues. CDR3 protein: CASSIQEGVGNTIYF. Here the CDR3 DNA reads TGTGCCAGTAGTATCCAGGAAGGGGTTGGAAACACCATATATTTT.

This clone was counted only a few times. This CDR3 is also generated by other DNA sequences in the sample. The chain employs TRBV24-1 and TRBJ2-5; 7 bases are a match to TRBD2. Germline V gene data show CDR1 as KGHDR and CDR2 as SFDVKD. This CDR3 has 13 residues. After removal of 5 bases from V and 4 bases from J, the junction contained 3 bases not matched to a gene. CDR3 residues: CATSGGGGETQYF. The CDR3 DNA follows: TGTGCCACCAGTGGGGGGGGAGGAGAGACCCAGTACTTC.

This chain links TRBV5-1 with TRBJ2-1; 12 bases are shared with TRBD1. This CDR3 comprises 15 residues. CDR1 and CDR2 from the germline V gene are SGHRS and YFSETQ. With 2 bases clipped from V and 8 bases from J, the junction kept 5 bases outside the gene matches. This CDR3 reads CASSFRDRGLDEQFF. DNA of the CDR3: TGCGCCAGCAGCTTCCGGGACAGGGGGCTGGATGAGCAGTTCTTC.

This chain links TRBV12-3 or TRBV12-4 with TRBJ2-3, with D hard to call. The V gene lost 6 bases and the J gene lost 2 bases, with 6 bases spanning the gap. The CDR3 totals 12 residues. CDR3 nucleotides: TGTGCCAGCAGCCCTAACACAGATACGCAGTATTTT. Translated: CASSPNTDTQYF.

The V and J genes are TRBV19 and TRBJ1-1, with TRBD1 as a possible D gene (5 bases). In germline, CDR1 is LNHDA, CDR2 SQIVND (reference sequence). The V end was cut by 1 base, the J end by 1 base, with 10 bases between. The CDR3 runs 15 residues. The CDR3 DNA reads TGTGCCAGTAGTATAGGGGCGGGACCGAACACTGAAGCTTTCTTT. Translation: CASSIGAGPNTEAFF.

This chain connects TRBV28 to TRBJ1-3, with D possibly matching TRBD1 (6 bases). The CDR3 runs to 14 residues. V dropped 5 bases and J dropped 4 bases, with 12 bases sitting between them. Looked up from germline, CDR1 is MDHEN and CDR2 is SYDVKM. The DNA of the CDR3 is TGTGCCAGCAGTGTACAGGGTCTAGGAAACACCATATATTTT. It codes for CASSVQGLGNTIYF.

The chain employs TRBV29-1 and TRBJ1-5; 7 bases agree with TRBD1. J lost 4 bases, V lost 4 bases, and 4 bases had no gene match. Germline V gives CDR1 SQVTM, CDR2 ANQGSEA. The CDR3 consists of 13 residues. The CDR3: CSVGDSQNQPQHF. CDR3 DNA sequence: TGCAGCGTTGGGGACAGCCAGAATCAGCCCCAGCATTTT.

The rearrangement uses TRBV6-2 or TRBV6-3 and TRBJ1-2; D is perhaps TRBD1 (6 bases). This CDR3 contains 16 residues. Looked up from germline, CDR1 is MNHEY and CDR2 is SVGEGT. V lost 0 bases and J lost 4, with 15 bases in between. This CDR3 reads CASSYSDGGRAYGYTF. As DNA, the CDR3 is TGTGCCAGCAGTTACTCGGACGGGGGGCGCGCCTATGGCTACACCTTC.

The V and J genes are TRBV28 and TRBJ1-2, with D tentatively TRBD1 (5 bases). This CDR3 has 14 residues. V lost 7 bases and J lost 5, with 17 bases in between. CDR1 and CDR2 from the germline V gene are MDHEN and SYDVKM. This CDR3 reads CASISSGGGYGYTF. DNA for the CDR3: TGTGCCAGCATTAGTTCGGGGGGAGGGTATGGCTACACCTTC.

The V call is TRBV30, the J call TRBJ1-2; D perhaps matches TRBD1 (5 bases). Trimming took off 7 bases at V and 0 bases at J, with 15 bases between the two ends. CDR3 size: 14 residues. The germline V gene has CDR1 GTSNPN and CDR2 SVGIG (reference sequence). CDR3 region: CASKDRPSNYGYTF. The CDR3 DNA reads TGTGCCTCAAAAGACAGACCCTCTAACTATGGCTACACCTTC. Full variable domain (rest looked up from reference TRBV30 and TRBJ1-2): SQTIHQWPATLVQPVGSPLSLECTVEGTSNPNLYWYRQAAGRGLQLLFYSVGIGQISSEVPQNLSASRPQDRQFILSSKKLLLSDSGFYLCASKDRPSNYGYTFGSGTRLTVV.

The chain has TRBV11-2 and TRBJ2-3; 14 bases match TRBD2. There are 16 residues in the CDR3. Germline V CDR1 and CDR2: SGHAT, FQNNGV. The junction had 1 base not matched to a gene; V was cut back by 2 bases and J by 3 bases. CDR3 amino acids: CASSLRLAGGTDTQYF. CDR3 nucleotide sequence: TGTGCCAGCAGCTTAAGACTAGCGGGGGGGACAGATACGCAGTATTTT. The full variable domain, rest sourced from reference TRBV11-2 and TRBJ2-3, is EAGVAQSPRYKIIEKRQSVAFWCNPISGHATLYWYQQILGQGPKLLIQFQNNGVVDDSQLPKDRFSAERLKGVDSTLKIQPAKLEDSAVYLCASSLRLAGGTDTQYFGPGTRLTVL.

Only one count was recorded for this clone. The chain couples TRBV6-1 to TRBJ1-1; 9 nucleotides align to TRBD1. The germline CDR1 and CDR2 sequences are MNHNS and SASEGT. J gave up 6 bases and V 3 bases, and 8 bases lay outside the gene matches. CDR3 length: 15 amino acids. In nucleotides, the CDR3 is TGTGCCAGCAGTGATGGGGGACAGGGTTCGTCTGAAGCTTTCTTT. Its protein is CASSDGGQGSSEAFF.

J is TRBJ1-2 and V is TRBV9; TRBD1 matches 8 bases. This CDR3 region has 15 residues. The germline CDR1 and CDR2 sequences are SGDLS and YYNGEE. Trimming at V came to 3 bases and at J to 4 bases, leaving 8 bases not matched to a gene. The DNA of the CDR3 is TGTGCCAGCAGCGCGGGGACAGGAGGGGTCTATGGCTACACCTTC. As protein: CASSAGTGGVYGYTF.

The CDR3 DNA sequence: TGTGCCTGGAATCACGGACAGGTTGGAAACACCATATATTTT. This codes for CAWNHGQVGNTIYF. The rearrangement links TRBV30 to TRBJ1-3, with TRBD1 identical over 7 bases. Germline V gene lookup returns CDR1 GTSNPN and CDR2 SVGIG (reference sequence). This CDR3 contains 14 residues. Trimming cost V 4 bases and J 3 bases; bases outside gene matches: 6.

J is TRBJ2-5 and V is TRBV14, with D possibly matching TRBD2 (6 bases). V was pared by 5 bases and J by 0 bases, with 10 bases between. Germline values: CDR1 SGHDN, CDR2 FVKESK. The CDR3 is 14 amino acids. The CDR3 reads CASSSRGYQETQYF. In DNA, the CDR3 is TGTGCCAGCAGCTCTCGGGGGTACCAAGAGACCCAGTACTTC. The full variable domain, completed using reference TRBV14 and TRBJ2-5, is EAGVTQFPSHSVIEKGQTVTLRCDPISGHDNLYWYRRVMGKEIKFLLHFVKESKQDESGMPNNRFLAERTGGTYSTLKVQPAELEDSGVYFCASSSRGYQETQYFGPGTRLLVL.

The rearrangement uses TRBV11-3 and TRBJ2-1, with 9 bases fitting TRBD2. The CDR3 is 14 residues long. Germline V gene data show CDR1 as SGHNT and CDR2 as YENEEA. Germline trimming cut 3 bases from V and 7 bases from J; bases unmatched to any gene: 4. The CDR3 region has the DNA TGTGCCAGCAGCTTCGGCGGGGGGGCGAATGAGCAGTTCTTC. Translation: CASSFGGGANEQFF.

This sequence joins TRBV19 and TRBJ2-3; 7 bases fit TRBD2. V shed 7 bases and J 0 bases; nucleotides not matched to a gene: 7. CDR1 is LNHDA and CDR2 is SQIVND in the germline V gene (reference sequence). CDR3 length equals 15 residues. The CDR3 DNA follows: TGTGCCAGTACCCCCCTAGCGGAGAGCACAGATACGCAGTATTTT. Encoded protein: CASTPLAESTDTQYF.

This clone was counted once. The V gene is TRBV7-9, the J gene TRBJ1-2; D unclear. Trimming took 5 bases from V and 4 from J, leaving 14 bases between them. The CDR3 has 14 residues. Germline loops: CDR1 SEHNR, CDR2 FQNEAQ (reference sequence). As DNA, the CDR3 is TGTGCCAGCAGCCCAGAGGGCCAGTTCTATGGCTACACCTTC. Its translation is CASSPEGQFYGYTF.